Here is one T cell receptor beta chain with its context. Sequencing used immunoSEQ multiplex PCR; TCRdb keeps in-frame clones, though not all of them. The data contain about 150,000 clones, 75% to 90% of them singletons. The sample comes from a study of control samples from healthy donors and cancer patients. Sequencing was carried out using blood. The TCR originated in a man aged 25 to 45 in good health.

The DNA for the CDR3 is TGTGCCAGCTCACCCGCCTTGGACAGGGTAGGAGCTGAAGCTTTCTTT. Amino acid sequence: CASSPALDRVGAEAFF. The V call is TRBV18, the J call TRBJ1-1, with 8 bases fitting TRBD1. Germline V gives CDR1 KGHSH, CDR2 LQKENI. J was trimmed by 6 bases and V by 3 bases; bases with no gene match: 12. The length of the CDR3 is 16 residues.